A single sample gave rise to the 12 T cell receptor beta chains below, sequenced in a study of neurological immune-mediated disorders. TCRdb re-analysed the 5' RACE reads in MiXCR, keeping a single row per CDR3 protein. The data contain around 28,000 distinct CDR3 sequences, less than 2.5% of them singletons. Sequences were obtained from PBMCs. These receptors were obtained from a woman between 45 and 60 years old with multiple sclerosis.

This clonotype was seen many times. The chain employs TRBV11-2 and TRBJ2-7; 10 nucleotides line up with TRBD1. CDR3 length: 14 amino acids. Trimming at V came to 4 bases and at J to 3 bases, leaving 3 bases not matched to a gene. Germline V gene sequence: CDR1 SGHAT, CDR2 FQNNGV. CDR3 coding DNA: TGTGCCAGCAGCTCGGGACAGGGGCTCTACGAGCAGTACTTC. Its translation is CASSSGQGLYEQYF.

This clonotype was seen ten or more times. The CDR3 DNA sequence: TGCAGTGCTACGGTCGGACCAACTAATGAAAAACTGTTTTTT. Its translation: CSATVGPTNEKLFF. The V gene is TRBV20-1, the J gene TRBJ1-4; no clear D gene. CDR1 and CDR2 (germline): DFQATT, SNEGSKA (reference sequence). The CDR3 has 14 amino acids. V dropped 4 bases and J dropped 0 bases, with 9 bases sitting between them.

This clonotype was counted between two and nine times. V gene TRBV20-1 combines with J gene TRBJ2-5, with no clear D. This CDR3 has 13 amino acids. The germline CDR1 and CDR2 sequences are DFQATT and SNEGSKA (reference sequence). V lost 0 bases, J lost 8 bases, and 13 bases lay in between. The CDR3 DNA follows: TGCAGTGCTAGAGATGGATTGGTGGAAACCCAGTACTTC. Its protein product is CSARDGLVETQYF.

This clonotype was detected ten times or more. V and J are TRBV4-1 and TRBJ2-7; D possibly corresponds to TRBD2 (5 bases). Between the trimmed V and J ends, which lost 3 bases and 0 bases, there was a span of 15 bases. CDR3 length: 16 amino acids. CDR1 is MGHRA and CDR2 is YSYEKL in the germline V gene. CDR3 bases: TGCGCCAGCAGCCAGCACGAGGGAGCCCTCTCCTACGAGCAGTACTTC. It translates to CASSQHEGALSYEQYF.

This clonotype was seen ten or more times. The chain recombines TRBV4-1 with TRBJ2-7; 10 bases are shared with TRBD2. Trimming removed 6 bases from V and 2 bases from J; junction bases left unmatched: 13. The CDR3 has 17 residues. From germline, CDR1 is MGHRA and CDR2 YSYEKL. The CDR3 loop is CASSPAGNSGRAYEQYF. CDR3 coding DNA: TGCGCCAGCAGTCCCGCGGGGAACAGCGGGAGGGCCTACGAGCAGTACTTC.

This clonotype was seen many times. The chain links TRBV7-2 to TRBJ1-2, with 7 bases matching TRBD1. Germline V gene data show CDR1 as SGHTA and CDR2 as FQGNSA. Unmatched junction bases numbered 13, after V lost 1 base and J lost 5 bases. CDR3 length: 17 residues. In DNA form, the CDR3 reads TGTGCCAGCAGCTTAGATACGAAGGGGGCCCACCGATATGGCTACACCTTC. It specifies CASSLDTKGAHRYGYTF.

At least ten counts were recorded for this clonotype. The chain employs TRBV3-1 and TRBJ2-7, with D unclear. Germline values: CDR1 LGHDT, CDR2 YNNKEL (reference sequence). With 8 bases removed from V and 3 bases from J, the gap between germline ends came to 14 bases. This CDR3 has 13 residues. The CDR3 nucleotides read TGTGCCAGCGCACCCGGGTGGAACTACGAGCAGTACTTC. This codes for CASAPGWNYEQYF.

This clonotype was counted between two and nine times. The chain has TRBV10-3 and TRBJ2-2; 8 bases are a match to TRBD1. The CDR3 spans 16 residues. Trimming took 4 bases from V and 1 from J; bases not matched to a gene: 5. Germline V CDR1 and CDR2: ENHRY, SYGVKD. DNA for the CDR3: TGTGCCATCAGTGGCCCGACAGGGGTGAACACCGGGGAGCTGTTTTTT. This sequence encodes CAISGPTGVNTGELFF.

This clonotype was seen ten or more times. The chain recombines TRBV7-9 with TRBJ2-5, with 8 bases matching TRBD1. The CDR3 length is 13 residues. In germline, CDR1 is SEHNR, CDR2 FQNEAQ (reference sequence). V was pared by 4 bases and J by 5 bases, with 3 bases of the junction left unmatched. The CDR3: CASSSRGLETQYF. The CDR3 DNA reads TGTGCCAGCAGCTCCAGGGGGCTGGAGACCCAGTACTTC. Together with reference TRBV7-9 and TRBJ2-5, the CDR3 gives the full variable domain: DTGVSQNPRHKITKRGQNVTFRCDPISEHNRLYWYRQTLGQGPEFLTYFQNEAQLEKSRLLSDRFSAERPKGSFSTLEIQRTEQGDSAMYLCASSSRGLETQYFGPGTRLLVL.

This clonotype appeared many times. This chain connects TRBV5-1 to TRBJ2-7; 7 nucleotides align to TRBD1. CDR1 SGHRS and CDR2 YFSETQ come from the germline V gene. CDR3 size: 14 residues. V was pared by 1 base and J by 1 base, with 2 bases of the junction left unmatched. The CDR3 is CASSLPGQSYEQYF. In DNA form, the CDR3 reads TGCGCCAGCAGCTTGCCGGGACAGTCCTACGAGCAGTACTTC.

This clonotype was counted at least ten times. The V call is TRBV5-1, the J call TRBJ2-7; D is perhaps TRBD1 (6 bases). Trimming removed 1 base at V and 4 bases at J, with 15 bases between. The CDR3 is made up of 15 amino acids. Germline CDR1 is SGHRS and CDR2 is YFSETQ. CDR3 sequence (DNA): TGCGCCAGCAGCTTGATACAGGGTCTCGGTTACGAGCAGTACTTC. Protein: CASSLIQGLGYEQYF. The full variable domain, rest sourced from reference TRBV5-1 and TRBJ2-7, is KAGVTQTPRYLIKTRGQQVTLSCSPISGHRSVSWYQQTPGQGLQFLFEYFSETQRNKGNFPGRFSGRQFSNSRSEMNVSTLELGDSALYLCASSLIQGLGYEQYFGPGTRLTVT.

The sample holds a few counts of this clonotype. Being one base from a much bigger clone, this may be a read error. The chain joins TRBV7-6 to TRBJ2-7; 8 bases are a match to TRBD1. Per germline, CDR1 SGHVS and CDR2 FNYEAQ. V lost 3 bases and J lost 6; bases outside the gene matches: 1. The CDR3 is made up of 12 amino acids. CDR3: CASSFTGGEQYF. In DNA form, the CDR3 reads TGTGCCAGCAGCTTCACAGGGGGCGAGCAGTACTTC.